The present TCR beta chain was sequenced within a study of T cell responses to AZD1222 COVID-19 vaccine. As for the study in general: Pooling was applied to second doses at about 4 or about 12 weeks. Study-level findings and limits: It was only six AZD1222 recipients who were seropositive at baseline. Nearly half of spike-specific TCRs reportedly go after variant regions that carry no mutations. Spike-specific TCR depth and breadth grew after two AZD1222 doses.

On this clone itself: Its antigen remains unknown.

TCRdb keeps only in-frame clones here, not all; method: immunoSEQ multiplex PCR. This sample has more than 70,000 clones, with 88% found just once. Germline CDR1 SGHRS, CDR2 YFSETQ. The CDR3 sequence is 14 residues long. V was clipped by 3 bases and J by 6 bases; unmatched bases: 6. This clonotype originated in an adult in good health. The sample in question was peripheral blood, obtained on day 0 of AZD1222 vaccination. The rearrangement links TRBV5-1 to TRBJ1-3; 7 bases are shared with TRBD1. CDR3 coding DNA: TGCGCCAGCAGCTATGGACAGGTAGCAAACACCATATATTTT. This encodes CASSYGQVANTIYF.